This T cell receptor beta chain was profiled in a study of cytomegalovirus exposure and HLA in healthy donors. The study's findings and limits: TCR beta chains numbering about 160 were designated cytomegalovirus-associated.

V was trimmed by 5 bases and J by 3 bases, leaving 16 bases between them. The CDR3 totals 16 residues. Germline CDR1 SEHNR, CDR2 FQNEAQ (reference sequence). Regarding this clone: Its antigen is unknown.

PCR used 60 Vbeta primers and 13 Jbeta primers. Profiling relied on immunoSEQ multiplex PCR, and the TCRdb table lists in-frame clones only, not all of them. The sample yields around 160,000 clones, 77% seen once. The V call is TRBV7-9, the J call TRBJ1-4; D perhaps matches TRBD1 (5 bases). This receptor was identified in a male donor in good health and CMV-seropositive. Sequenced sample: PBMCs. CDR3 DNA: TGTGCCAGCAGCACAGGAGCCCAGACGGCTAATGAAAAACTGTTTTTT. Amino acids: CASSTGAQTANEKLFF.